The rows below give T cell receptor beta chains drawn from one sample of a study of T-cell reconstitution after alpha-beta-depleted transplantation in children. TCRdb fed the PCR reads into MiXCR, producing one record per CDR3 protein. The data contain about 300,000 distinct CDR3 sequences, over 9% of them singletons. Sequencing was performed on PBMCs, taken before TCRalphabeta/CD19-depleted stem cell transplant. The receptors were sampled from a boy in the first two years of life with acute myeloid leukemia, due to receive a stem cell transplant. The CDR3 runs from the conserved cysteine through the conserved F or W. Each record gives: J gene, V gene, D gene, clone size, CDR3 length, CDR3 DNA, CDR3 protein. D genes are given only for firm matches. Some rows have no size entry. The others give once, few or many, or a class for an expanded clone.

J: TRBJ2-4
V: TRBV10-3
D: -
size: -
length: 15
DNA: TGTGCCATCAGTGTGCAACTAGGGGCCAAAAACATTCAGTACTTC
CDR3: CAISVQLGAKNIQYF

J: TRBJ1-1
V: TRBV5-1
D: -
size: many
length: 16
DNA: TGCGCCAGCAGCTTGCGGAGGGTTGAGGGGAACACTGAAGCTTTCTTT
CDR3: CASSLRRVEGNTEAFF

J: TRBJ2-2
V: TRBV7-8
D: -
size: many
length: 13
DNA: TGTGCCAGCAGGGGCCCGAACACCGGGGAGCTGTTTTTT
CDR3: CASRGPNTGELFF

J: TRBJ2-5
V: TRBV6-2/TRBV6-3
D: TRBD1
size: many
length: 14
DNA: TGTGCCAGCAGTTACTGGGACAGGGCAGAGACCCAGTACTTC
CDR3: CASSYWDRAETQYF

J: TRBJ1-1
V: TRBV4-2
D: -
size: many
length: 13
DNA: TGTGCCAGCAGCCACCCCACCCAACAGGGAGCTTTCTTT
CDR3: CASSHPTQQGAFF

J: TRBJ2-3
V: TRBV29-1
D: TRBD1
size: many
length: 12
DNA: TGCAGCGTTATGACAGGGCCACATACGCAGTATTTT
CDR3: CSVMTGPHTQYF

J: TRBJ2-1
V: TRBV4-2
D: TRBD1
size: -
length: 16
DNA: TGTGCCAGCAGCTCCGGACAGGTCAGCTCCTACAATGAGCAGTTCTTC
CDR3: CASSSGQVSSYNEQFF

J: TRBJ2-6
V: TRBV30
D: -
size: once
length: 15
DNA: TGTGCCTGGAGTGTACCAGGGATTGGGGCCAACGTCCTGACTTTC
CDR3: CAWSVPGIGANVLTF

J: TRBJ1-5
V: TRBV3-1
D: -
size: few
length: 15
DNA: TGTGCCAGCAGCCAAGATCTTGCCAGGGATCAGCCCCAGCATTTT
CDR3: CASSQDLARDQPQHF

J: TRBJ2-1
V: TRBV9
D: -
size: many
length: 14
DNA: TGTGCCAGCAGCTCACCGGGACATCACAATGAGCAGTTCTTC
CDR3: CASSSPGHHNEQFF

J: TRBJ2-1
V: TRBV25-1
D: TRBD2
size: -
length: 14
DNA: TGTGCCAGCTGTAGGGCTAGCGGGAGAAATGAGCAGTTCTTC
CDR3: CASCRASGRNEQFF

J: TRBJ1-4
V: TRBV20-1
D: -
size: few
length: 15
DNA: TGCAGTGCTAGAGATACGGGGGGCTGGGCTGAAAAACTGTTTTTT
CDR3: CSARDTGGWAEKLFF

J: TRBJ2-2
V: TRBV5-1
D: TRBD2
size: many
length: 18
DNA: TGCGCCAGCAGCTTCGGACTAGCGGGGGGACCGAACACCGGGGAGCTGTTTTTT
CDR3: CASSFGLAGGPNTGELFF